The source of this T cell receptor (beta chain) is a study of T cells in tuberculosis. Study-wide context: The T cells targeted glucose monomycolate, a mycobacterial lipid, via CD1B. Notes on the study in general: Shorter CDR3-alpha in active tuberculosis partly drove smaller distances.

The data were produced by immunoSEQ multiplex PCR, yet TCRdb's version contains in-frame clones alone and is incomplete. The profile covers about 7,700 clones, with 85% to 95% appearing a single time and under 14% taken by the ten largest. Regarding this clone: Its target is not known.

Per the germline V gene, CDR1 is PRHDT and CDR2 is FYEKMQ (reference sequence). The CDR3 covers 14 residues. V shed 4 bases and J shed 5 bases, with 14 bases lying between them. The sequencing sample was made of PBMCs. The clonotype originates from an adult with tuberculosis. This chain uses TRBV13 with TRBJ2-5; D is unresolved. The CDR3 here is CASSSSRVTETQYF. The CDR3 bases are TGTGCCAGCAGCTCGAGCCGGGTCACGGAGACCCAGTACTTC.